Given below is one TCR beta chain in context. The antigen remains undetermined. The CDR3 runs to 13 residues. The germline gives CDR1 ENHRY, CDR2 SYGVKD. V lost 0 bases to trimming and J lost 7 bases; unmatched junction nucleotides: 1. Using its own MiXCR run on the 5' RACE reads, TCRdb lists one record per CDR3 protein. The repertoire holds 450,000 or so distinct CDR3 sequences, with around 25% as singletons. The data were taken from a study of T-cell memory formation after mild COVID-19. About the research overall: The two donors had largely donor-specific TCR clusters.

Study-level points and caveats: Among CD4+ contracting clones, most were CM and EM, and CD8+ ones EMRA. Specificity for SARS-CoV-2 was not confirmed among the second-wave clones peaking on day 37.

The origin of this receptor is an adult woman who had mild COVID-19 (a few samples of this study predate the infection). Cell type and time point are not known. The sequenced sample was PBMCs or a T cell subset sorted from them (not recorded which). J is TRBJ1-2 and V is TRBV10-3, with 8 bases identical to TRBD1. The CDR3 loop reads CAISESGQGGYTF. In DNA, the CDR3 is TGTGCCATCAGTGAGTCTGGACAGGGTGGCTACACCTTC.